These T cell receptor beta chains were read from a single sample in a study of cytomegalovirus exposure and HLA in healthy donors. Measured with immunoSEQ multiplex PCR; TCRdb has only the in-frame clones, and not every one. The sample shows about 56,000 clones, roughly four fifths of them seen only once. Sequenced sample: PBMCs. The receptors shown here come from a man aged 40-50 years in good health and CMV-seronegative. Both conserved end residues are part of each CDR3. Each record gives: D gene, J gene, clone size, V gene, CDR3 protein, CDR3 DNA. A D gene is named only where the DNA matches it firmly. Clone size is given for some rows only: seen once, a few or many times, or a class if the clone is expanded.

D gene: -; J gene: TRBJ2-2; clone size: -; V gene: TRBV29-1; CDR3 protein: CSVATGKNTGELFF; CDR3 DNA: TGCAGCGTTGCTACAGGGAAAAACACCGGGGAGCTGTTTTTT
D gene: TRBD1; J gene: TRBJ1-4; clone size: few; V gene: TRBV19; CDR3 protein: CASSIRLWTGGTNEKLFF; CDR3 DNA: TGTGCCAGTAGTATTAGACTTTGGACAGGGGGCACTAATGAAAAACTGTTTTTT
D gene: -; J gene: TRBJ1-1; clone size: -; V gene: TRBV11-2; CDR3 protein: CASSGRRTVNTEAFF; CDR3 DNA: TGTGCCAGCAGCGGTAGGAGGACTGTGAACACTGAAGCTTTCTTT
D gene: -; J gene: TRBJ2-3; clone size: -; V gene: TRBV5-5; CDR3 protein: CASSSRLDRSDTQYF; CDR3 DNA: TGTGCCAGCAGCTCCAGACTAGATCGGTCAGATACGCAGTATTTT
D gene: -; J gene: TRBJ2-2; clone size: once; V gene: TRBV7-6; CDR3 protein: CASSLRTGNTGELFF; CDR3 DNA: TGTGCCAGCAGCTTGCGGACGGGAAACACCGGGGAGCTGTTTTTT
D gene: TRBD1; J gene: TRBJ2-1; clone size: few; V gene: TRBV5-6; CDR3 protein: CASSSRGQGFPYNEQFF; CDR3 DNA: TGTGCCAGCAGCTCTCGAGGACAGGGCTTTCCCTACAATGAGCAGTTCTTC
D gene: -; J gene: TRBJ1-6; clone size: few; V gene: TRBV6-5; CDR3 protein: CASSRGESYNSPLHF; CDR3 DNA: TGTGCCAGCAGCCGCGGAGAATCCTATAATTCACCCCTCCACTTT
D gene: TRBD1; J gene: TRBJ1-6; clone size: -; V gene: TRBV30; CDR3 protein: CAWHRGNNSPLHF; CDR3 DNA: TGTGCCTGGCACAGGGGTAATAATTCACCCCTCCACTTT
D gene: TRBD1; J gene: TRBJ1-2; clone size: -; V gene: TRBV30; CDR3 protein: CAWSGDRGQDYGYTF; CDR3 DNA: TGTGCCTGGAGTGGGGACAGGGGGCAGGACTATGGCTACACCTTC
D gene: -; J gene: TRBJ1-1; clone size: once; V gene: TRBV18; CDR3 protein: CASSPREGTEAFF; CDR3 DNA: TGTGCCAGCTCACCAAGGGAGGGGACTGAAGCTTTCTTT
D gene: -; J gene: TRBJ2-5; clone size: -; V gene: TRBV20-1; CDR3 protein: CSASKLETQYF; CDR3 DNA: TGCAGTGCTAGTAAATTGGAGACCCAGTACTTC
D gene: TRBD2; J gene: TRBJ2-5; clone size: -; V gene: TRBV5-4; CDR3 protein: CASSPGLTGGAGETQYF; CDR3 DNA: TGTGCCAGCAGCCCCGGACTAACGGGGGGGGCAGGGGAGACCCAGTACTTC
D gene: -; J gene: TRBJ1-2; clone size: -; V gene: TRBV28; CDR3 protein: CASRNPDRALGGYTF; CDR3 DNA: TGTGCCAGCAGGAATCCTGACAGAGCCCTAGGCGGCTACACCTTC
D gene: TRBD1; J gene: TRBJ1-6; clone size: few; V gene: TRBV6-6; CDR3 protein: CASSVGQGSLSPLHF; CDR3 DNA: TGTGCCAGCAGTGTAGGACAGGGCAGTCTTTCACCCCTCCACTTT
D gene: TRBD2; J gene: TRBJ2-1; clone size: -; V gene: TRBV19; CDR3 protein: CASSIGGRGADEQFF; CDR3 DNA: TGTGCCAGTAGTATAGGGGGGCGGGGGGCAGATGAGCAGTTCTTC
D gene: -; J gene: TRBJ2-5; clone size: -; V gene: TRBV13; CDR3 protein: CASSTEETQYF; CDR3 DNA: TGTGCCAGCAGCACAGAAGAGACCCAGTACTTC
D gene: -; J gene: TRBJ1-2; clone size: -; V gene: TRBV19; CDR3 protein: CASSIEGLRGYTF; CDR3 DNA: TGTGCCAGTAGTATCGAGGGACTTCGGGGCTACACCTTC
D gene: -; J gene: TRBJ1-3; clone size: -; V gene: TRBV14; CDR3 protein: CASSLGLGNTIYF; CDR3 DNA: TGTGCCAGCAGCCTTGGACTTGGAAACACCATATATTTT
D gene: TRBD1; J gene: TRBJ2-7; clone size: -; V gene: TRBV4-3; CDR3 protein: CASSQDRGPGEQYF; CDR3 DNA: TGCGCCAGCAGCCAGGACAGGGGGCCCGGCGAGCAGTACTTC
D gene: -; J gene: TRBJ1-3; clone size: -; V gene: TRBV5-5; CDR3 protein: CASSPLTDRSGNTIYF; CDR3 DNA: TGTGCCAGCAGCCCGTTAACAGACCGCTCTGGAAACACCATATATTTT
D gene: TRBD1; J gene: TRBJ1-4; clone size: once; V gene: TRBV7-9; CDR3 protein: CASSTGTGGASSEKLFF; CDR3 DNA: TGTGCCAGCAGCACAGGGACAGGGGGCGCATCAAGTGAAAAACTGTTTTTT
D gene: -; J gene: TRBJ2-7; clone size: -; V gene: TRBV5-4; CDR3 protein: CASSLIGGYEQYF; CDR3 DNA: TGTGCCAGCAGCTTGATCGGCGGCTACGAGCAGTACTTC
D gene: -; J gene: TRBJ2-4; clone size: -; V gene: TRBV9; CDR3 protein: CASSQGLSTEPAKNIQYF; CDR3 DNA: TGTGCCAGCAGCCAAGGACTATCAACAGAGCCAGCCAAAAACATTCAGTACTTC
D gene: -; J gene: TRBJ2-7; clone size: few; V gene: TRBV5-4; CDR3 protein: CASSRLKGDYEQYF; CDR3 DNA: TGTGCCAGCAGCCGGCTAAAAGGGGACTACGAGCAGTACTTC
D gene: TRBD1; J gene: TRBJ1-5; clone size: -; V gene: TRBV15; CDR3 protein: CATSHLRTGLNQPQHF; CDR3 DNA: TGTGCCACCAGCCACCTTAGGACAGGGTTGAATCAGCCCCAGCATTTT
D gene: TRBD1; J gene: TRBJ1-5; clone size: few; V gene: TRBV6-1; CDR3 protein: CASSSGTGLSHF; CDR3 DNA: TGTGCCAGCAGTTCCGGGACAGGGTTGTCGCATTTT
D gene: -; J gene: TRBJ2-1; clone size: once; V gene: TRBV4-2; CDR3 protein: CASSQGARDNEQFF; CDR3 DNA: TGTGCCAGCAGCCAAGGAGCTCGGGACAATGAGCAGTTCTTC
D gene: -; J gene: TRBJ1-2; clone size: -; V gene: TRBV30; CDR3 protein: CAVGLNYGYTF; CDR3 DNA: TGTGCCGTGGGGCTTAACTATGGCTACACCTTC
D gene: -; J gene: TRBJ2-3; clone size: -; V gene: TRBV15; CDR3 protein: CATSRDLQDTQYF; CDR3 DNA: TGTGCCACCAGCAGAGATCTTCAGGATACGCAGTATTTT
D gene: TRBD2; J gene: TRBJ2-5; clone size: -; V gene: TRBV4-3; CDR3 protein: CASSQGLAGDEETQYF; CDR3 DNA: TGCGCCAGCAGCCAGGGTCTAGCGGGGGACGAAGAGACCCAGTACTTC
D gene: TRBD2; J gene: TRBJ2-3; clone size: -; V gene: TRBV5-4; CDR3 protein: CASSLRAGGGATDTQYF; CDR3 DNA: TGTGCCAGCAGCTTGAGGGCAGGCGGGGGGGCCACAGATACGCAGTATTTT
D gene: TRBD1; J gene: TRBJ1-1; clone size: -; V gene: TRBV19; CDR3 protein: CASSMGQGLMNTEAFF; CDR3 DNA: TGTGCCAGTAGTATGGGACAGGGTCTCATGAACACTGAAGCTTTCTTT
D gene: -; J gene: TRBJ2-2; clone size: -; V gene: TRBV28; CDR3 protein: CASSFDSRTGELFF; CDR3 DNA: TGTGCCAGCAGTTTTGACAGCAGAACCGGGGAGCTGTTTTTT
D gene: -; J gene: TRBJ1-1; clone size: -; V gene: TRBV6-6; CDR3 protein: CASSYSGAGVNTEAFF; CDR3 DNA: TGTGCCAGCAGTTACTCCGGGGCAGGGGTGAACACTGAAGCTTTCTTT
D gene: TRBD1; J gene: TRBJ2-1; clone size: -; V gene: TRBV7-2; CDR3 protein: CASSLALSVNRDSKYNEQFF; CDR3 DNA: TGTGCCAGCAGCTTAGCTTTGTCGGTGAACCGGGACAGCAAATACAATGAGCAGTTCTTC
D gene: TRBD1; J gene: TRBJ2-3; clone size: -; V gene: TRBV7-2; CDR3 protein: CASSPGTGLNTDTQYF; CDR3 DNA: TGTGCCAGCAGCCCCGGGACAGGGCTTAACACAGATACGCAGTATTTT
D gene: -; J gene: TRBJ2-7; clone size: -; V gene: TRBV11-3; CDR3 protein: CASSLAEVYEQYF; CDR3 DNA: TGTGCCAGCAGCTTGGCCGAGGTCTACGAGCAGTACTTC
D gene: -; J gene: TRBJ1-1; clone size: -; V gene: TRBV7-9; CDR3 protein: CASSSIGAPGGTEAFF; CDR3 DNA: TGTGCCAGCAGCTCGATAGGGGCCCCGGGCGGCACTGAAGCTTTCTTT
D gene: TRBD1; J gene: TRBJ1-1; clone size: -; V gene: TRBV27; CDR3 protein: CASSKWTGPEAFF; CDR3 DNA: TGTGCCAGCAGTAAATGGACAGGCCCTGAAGCTTTCTTT